Sequencing of this T cell receptor beta chain was carried out in a study of technical replicates of blood from several donors. Here immunoSEQ multiplex PCR was the method, and the copy in TCRdb shows in-frame clones only, minus some. The sample has tens of thousands of clones; around 87% are singletons. CDR3 length equals 15 residues. The J segment lost 4 bases and the V segment lost 3 bases, leaving 4 bases of the junction unmatched. Germline V gives CDR1 SGDLS, CDR2 YYNGEE. V gene TRBV9 combines with J gene TRBJ2-5; 12 bases line up with TRBD2. This TCR was recovered from a human donor in good health. Some clones in this sample may be carry-over from other donors' samples. Material: PBMCs. This chain's CDR3 is CASSATSGSGETQYF. The CDR3, as DNA: TGTGCCAGCAGCGCGACTAGCGGGAGCGGAGAGACCCAGTACTTC.